Here is one TCR beta chain with its context. The target of this receptor is not known. The junction shows a germline mismatch at one end, possibly a read error. Without any cell sorting, total RNA and DNA were extracted together from around 20-30 mg of bulk tissue using the AllPrep DNA/RNA mini kit. Between November 2015 and 2016, about five patients in China with histopathologically diagnosed primary liver carcinoma had surgical resection. At the time of sampling, the patients had chronic HBV infection and had not received any treatment. Each tumor was sampled at five spatially separated regions: the superior, inferior, left-lateral and right-lateral poles and the tumor centre. Histology showed that every tumor sample contained more than 75% viable tumor cells. Fresh tumor and adjacent tissue pieces were bisected, with one half stored in RNAlater at -80 degrees C and the other half sent for histology.

The sample originates from a study of tumor-infiltrating lymphocytes in primary liver carcinoma (dated by TCRdb to between 2016 and 2019). At the level of the whole study: Hepatocellular carcinoma (four) or combined HCC and intrahepatic cholangiocarcinoma (one) was present in the five patients, who were three men and two women aged 30 to 69 years. The five patients had tumors of stage T1-T3 N0M0, with maximum diameters ranging from 4.2 to 10 cm. Each sample produced about 3.5 to 8 million productive TCRbeta reads, and read depth showed no significant difference between tissue types. Across five regions of each liver tumor, along with adjacent normal tissue and blood, the study brought together TCRbeta repertoire sequencing, expression microarrays and whole-exome sequencing. A total of about 35 specimens from 5 patients, comprising roughly 25 tumor regions, 5 adjacent noncancerous liver tissues and 5 peripheral blood samples, were covered by TCRbeta repertoire sequencing. To link TCRbeta repertoire diversity to the local molecular phenotype, the approximately 24 tumor region samples were profiled with Agilent mRNA microarrays. Technical replicate repertoires showed high reproducibility, with mean shared-clone rates about 0.88 and correlation coefficients above 0.95.

The paper as a whole reports these results and caveats: Just about 8-25% of top clones turned up in all five regions of a tumor, which suggests spatial heterogeneity among tumor-infiltrating T cells. Because only the TCR beta chain was sequenced and unpaired alpha chains were not captured, true repertoire diversity is likely underestimated. Only 4 or 5 patients were included in the study, and the authors note that the findings should be validated in a larger study. Because the samples were bulk and unsorted, CD4+ and CD8+ T cell repertoires could not be compared. The top 250 clones made up a significantly larger repertoire fraction in tumors than in blood (p = 0.039). Pairs of tumor regions showed greater repertoire overlap (mean around 35%) than tumor-adjacent pairs (roughly 17%) or tumor-blood pairs (approximately 14%), which is consistent with antigen-driven expansion.

The CDR3 holds 14 amino acids from the cysteine to the phenylalanine. Only the CDR3 part of the read is kept: 42 bases, read in frame from the first base. CDR1 and CDR2 (ENHRY, SYGVKD) derive from the germline V gene. A constant-region primer and ProtoScript II reverse transcriptase were used to reverse-transcribe TCRbeta-specific cDNA from around 540 ng total RNA. The TCRbeta libraries were prepared through three rounds of nested multiplex PCR following a slightly modified ARM-PCR procedure. Each of the first two PCR rounds ran for 9 to 11 cycles using multiplex TRBV1-TRBV30 forward primers together with a Cbeta reverse primer. A final 25-cycle PCR with Deep VentR polymerase added sample barcodes and Illumina adapters. Before sequencing, amplicons of 200-500 bp were purified from gel using a QIAquick gel extraction kit. An Illumina HiSeq 2500 was used to sequence the TCRbeta amplicons, generating 250-bp paired-end reads. The original pipeline was this. Reads were quality-trimmed with Trimmomatic v0.33, and paired reads were merged with FLASH v1.2.11 to recover full CDR3 sequences. V, D and J germline segments were assigned to the rearranged TCRbeta sequences using MiGEC v1.2.1b. Clonotype statistics and Shannon-Wiener diversity indices were computed with VDJtools v1.0.0. To reduce sampling bias, subsequent analyses other than the diversity analysis used only the 250 most abundant clonotypes in each sample. The public reads were run again by TCRdb, first through fastp at Q25 and then through MiXCR, and only productive beta chains were kept. Every distinct CDR3 protein forms one entry, paired with its most common genes and DNA. The V and J calls shown here were made by TCRdb, not taken from the authors' results. The sample yields tens of thousands of distinct CDR3 sequences; around 78% were counted once. The top ten hold about half of the sample.

The source material was liver tumor tissue from sampling region 3. The cell subset or site label on this specimen signifies: tumor region T3, left-lateral pole. The clonotype was recovered from a middle-aged man with primary liver carcinoma and hepatitis B virus infection. The rearranged chain carries TRBV10-3 and TRBJ2-6; D gene: possibly TRBD2, on 6 matching bases. The nucleotides are TGTGCCACTCGGAGGGAGACTGGGACCAACGTCCTGACTTTC. Translated, this gives CATRRETGTNVLTF.